This T cell receptor beta chain was retrieved from a study of shared clonotypes between healthy human individuals. Points from the study as a whole: Blood was the sole source, and tissue repertoires probably differ.

This CDR3 contains 12 residues. All participating donors were Caucasian adults from Nashville, Tennessee. Turning to this clone: Its specificity is not known.

The repertoire was sequenced with immunoSEQ multiplex PCR; TCRdb's copy has only in-frame clones and lacks some. This sample has 490,000 or so clones, with roughly 85% found just once. The TCR comes from a woman in her thirties or forties in good health. Some clones in this sample may be carry-over from other donors' samples. Specimen: PBMCs. This chain connects TRBV12-2 to TRBJ2-7; the table assigns TRBD2, which was not confirmed against the DNA. TRBV12-2 is listed as a pseudogene. The CDR3 coding sequence is TGTGCAAGTCGCTTTGTTGAGGAGGGCTGGTACTTC. Encoded protein: CASRFVEEGWYF.